A single sample is the source of the 30 T cell receptor beta chains below, sequenced in a study of blood T cell repertoires in COVID-19. Clones were read by immunoSEQ multiplex PCR, and TCRdb kept only the in-frame ones, dropping some. The sample records roughly 30,000 clones, almost 85% being singletons. The source material was peripheral blood. All receptors come from a man aged 55 to 69 with active COVID-19.

The rearrangement uses TRBV11-2 and TRBJ2-2; TRBD1 might be the D (6 bases). Germline V CDR1 and CDR2: SGHAT, FQNNGV. With 1 base removed from V and 6 bases from J, the gap between germline ends came to 9 bases. The CDR3 consists of 14 residues. CDR3 residues: CASSLGGGSGELFF. The CDR3 DNA reads as TGTGCCAGCAGCTTAGGAGGGGGTTCCGGGGAGCTGTTTTTT.

V is TRBV5-1 and J is TRBJ2-5; 10 bases fit TRBD1. The V gene end was trimmed by 3 bases and the J gene end by 4 bases; junction bases not matched to a gene: 3. The CDR3 consists of 14 residues. Germline V gene lookup returns CDR1 SGHRS and CDR2 YFSETQ. The CDR3: CASSSGQGVETQYF. The CDR3, as DNA: TGCGCCAGCAGCTCCGGACAGGGGGTAGAGACCCAGTACTTC.

This clone was recorded a few times. This sequence joins TRBV19 and TRBJ2-3; 15 bases are shared with TRBD2. The CDR3 contains 18 residues. V dropped 4 bases and J dropped 5; count of bases not matched to a gene: 10. In germline, CDR1 is LNHDA, CDR2 SQIVND (reference sequence). CDR3 in DNA: TGTGCCAGTAGTAAGTCCCCGGGACTAGCGGGAGGAGGAGATACGCAGTATTTT. It translates to CASSKSPGLAGGGDTQYF.

The V and J genes are TRBV6-5 and TRBJ2-1; weak D call: TRBD2 (5 bases). The CDR3 is 14 amino acids. Germline V lookup: CDR1 MNHEY, CDR2 SVGAGI. The V and J ends lost 6 bases and 4 bases respectively, with 13 bases between them. This CDR3 reads CASSRRERYNEQFF. The CDR3 region has the DNA TGTGCCAGCAGCCGGCGCGAGCGGTACAATGAGCAGTTCTTC.

The chain has TRBV28 and TRBJ1-5; TRBD1 matches at 8 bases. Germline V CDR1 and CDR2: MDHEN, SYDVKM. This CDR3 contains 15 residues. The V and J ends lost 10 bases and 5 bases, in that order; junction bases with no gene match: 13. CDR3 in DNA: TGTGCCACCGAGAGTGGACAGGGACAGGATCAGCCCCAGCATTTT. Translated: CATESGQGQDQPQHF. Together with reference TRBV28 and TRBJ1-5, the CDR3 gives the full variable domain: DVKVTQSSRYLVKRTGEKVFLECVQDMDHENMFWYRQDPGLGLRLIYFSYDVKMKEKGDIPEGYSVSREKKERFSLILESASTNQTSMYLCATESGQGQDQPQHFGDGTRLSIL.

CDR3 residues: CASSVVEGGLTDTQYF. The DNA of the CDR3 is TGTGCCAGCAGCGTAGTAGAGGGAGGGCTCACAGATACGCAGTATTTT. This rearrangement joins TRBV9 to TRBJ2-3; 7 nucleotides line up with TRBD2. The junction had 6 bases not matched to a gene; V was cut back by 0 bases and J by 2 bases. The CDR3 loop spans 16 amino acids. Germline CDR1 and CDR2: SGDLS and YYNGEE.

The V and J genes are TRBV28 and TRBJ2-6; D might be TRBD1 (5 bases). CDR3 size: 15 residues. The ends were cut back, 5 bases at V and 0 bases at J, with 8 bases in the middle. Germline V CDR1 and CDR2: MDHEN, SYDVKM. The CDR3 is CASSLDSSGANVLTF. Written as DNA, the CDR3 is TGTGCCAGCAGTCTAGACAGCTCTGGGGCCAACGTCCTGACTTTC.

In regard to this clone: This may arise from a read error, as a much more abundant clone is one base away. The rearrangement links TRBV2 to TRBJ2-7; 9 bases align to TRBD2. Germline V gene data show CDR1 as SNHLY and CDR2 as FYNNEI. The V and J ends lost 8 bases and 3 bases, in that order; junction bases with no gene match: 11. The CDR3 consists of 15 residues. CDR3 loop: CASGGLAGVHYEQYF. For the CDR3, the DNA is TGTGCCAGCGGCGGATTAGCGGGAGTACACTACGAGCAGTACTTC.

This chain joins TRBV18 and TRBJ2-1, with 8 bases matching TRBD2. The CDR3 has 16 amino acids. From germline, CDR1 is KGHSH and CDR2 LQKENI. V trimming: 2 bases; J trimming: 1 base; junction bases outside the gene matches: 4. As DNA, the CDR3 is TGTGCCAGCTCACCATTTAGCGGGACGTCCTACAATGAGCAGTTCTTC. Residues: CASSPFSGTSYNEQFF.

This clone was detected once. The chain joins TRBV19 to TRBJ2-7, with a possible D match to TRBD2 (5 bases). The germline CDR1 and CDR2 sequences are LNHDA and SQIVND (reference sequence). The CDR3 loop spans 15 amino acids. Trimming left V 3 bases short and J 4 bases short, with 16 bases between. The CDR3 DNA reads as TGTGCCAGTAGTATGGCGGGTCCCACCCCATACGAGCAGTACTTC. Encoded protein: CASSMAGPTPYEQYF.

This chain joins TRBV6-2 or TRBV6-3 and TRBJ2-3, with D tentatively TRBD2 (5 bases). The V gene lost 2 bases and the J gene lost 5 bases, with 14 bases spanning the gap. Germline-derived CDR1 and CDR2 are MNHEY and SVGEGT. CDR3 size: 15 residues. Written as DNA, the CDR3 is TGTGCCAGCAGTTACCTAGGACTTTCCCGAGATACGCAGTATTTT. This translates into CASSYLGLSRDTQYF.

CDR3: CASSVVSGGQETQYF. DNA of the CDR3: TGTGCCAGCAGCGTCGTTAGCGGTGGGCAAGAGACCCAGTACTTC. The rearrangement uses TRBV9 and TRBJ2-5; the D gene is possibly TRBD2 (6 bases). V was cut by 2 bases and J by 2 bases, with 13 bases left in between. The CDR3 totals 15 residues. Germline-derived CDR1 and CDR2 are SGDLS and YYNGEE.

Notes on this clone: The junction does not match germline at one end; this may be a read error. The DNA for the CDR3 is TGTGCCAGCAGCCCCCGATCGACAGCGCCTGAACTCTTT. Protein product: CASSPRSTAPELF. The chain is built from TRBV9 and TRBJ1-1; tentative D call: TRBD1 (5 bases). Germline CDR1 and CDR2: SGDLS and YYNGEE. The CDR3 is 13 amino acids.

The chain joins TRBV28 to TRBJ2-1; 10 nucleotides agree with TRBD2. Trimming cost V 2 bases and J 8 bases; bases outside gene matches: 6. The V gene's germline CDR1 is MDHEN and CDR2 SYDVKM. The CDR3 extends over 15 amino acids. As DNA, the CDR3 is TGTGCCAGCAGTTTACCGTCTAGCGGGAGCGATGAGCAGTTCTTC. It yields the protein CASSLPSSGSDEQFF.

CDR3 loop: CASSFAGASSTDTQYF. The CDR3 nucleotides read TGTGCCAGCAGTTTTGCGGGAGCGTCTAGCACAGATACGCAGTATTTT. The rearrangement uses TRBV28 and TRBJ2-3; 7 nucleotides agree with TRBD2. The ends lost 3 bases at V and 0 bases at J; junction bases unmatched: 6. The CDR3 has 16 amino acids. The V gene's germline CDR1 is MDHEN and CDR2 SYDVKM.

This sequence joins TRBV28 and TRBJ2-1; TRBD2 matches at 14 bases. The germline CDR1 and CDR2 sequences are MDHEN and SYDVKM. The CDR3 has 18 amino acids. The J segment lost 6 bases and the V segment lost 3 bases, leaving 10 bases of the junction unmatched. The CDR3 sequence is CASSLPRLAGGPPNEQFF. Here the CDR3 DNA reads TGTGCCAGCAGTTTGCCGAGACTAGCGGGAGGGCCCCCCAATGAGCAGTTCTTC. The variable domain in full, completed from reference TRBV28 and TRBJ2-1, reads DVKVTQSSRYLVKRTGEKVFLECVQDMDHENMFWYRQDPGLGLRLIYFSYDVKMKEKGDIPEGYSVSREKKERFSLILESASTNQTSMYLCASSLPRLAGGPPNEQFFGPGTRLTVL.

The rearrangement links TRBV2 to TRBJ2-2; 10 nucleotides line up with TRBD2. The CDR3 extends over 16 amino acids. Trimming removed 3 bases from V and 3 bases from J; junction bases left unmatched: 4. Per the germline V gene, CDR1 is SNHLY and CDR2 is FYNNEI. CDR3 protein: CASSEALAGDTGELFF. The CDR3 nucleotides read TGTGCCAGCAGTGAGGCGCTAGCGGGGGACACCGGGGAGCTGTTTTTT.

The sample holds one count of this clone. The V gene is TRBV7-2, the J gene TRBJ1-1; D perhaps matches TRBD1 (5 bases). CDR1 is SGHTA and CDR2 is FQGNSA in the germline V gene. The CDR3 sequence is 13 residues long. Deletions cut 5 bases from V and 1 base from J, with 8 bases between. This chain's CDR3 is CASSRDSNTEAFF. CDR3 sequence (DNA): TGTGCCAGCAGCCGGGACTCGAACACTGAAGCTTTCTTT.

The V gene is TRBV6-5, the J gene TRBJ2-7; TRBD1 agrees at 8 bases. Germline assignment: CDR1 MNHEY and CDR2 SVGAGI. The CDR3 spans 15 residues. J gave up 3 bases and V 6 bases, and 10 bases lay outside the gene matches. CDR3 sequence reads: CASRARRDRNYEQYF. Written as DNA, the CDR3 is TGTGCCAGCAGGGCTCGCCGGGACAGGAACTACGAGCAGTACTTC.

The chain joins TRBV5-4 to TRBJ2-5; 7 nucleotides align to TRBD2. V shed 4 bases, J shed 2 bases, and the junction held 11 bases outside the gene matches. Germline CDR1 is SGHNT and CDR2 is YYREEE (reference sequence). CDR3 size: 16 residues. The CDR3 nucleotides are TGTGCCAGCAGCAGTCTTGAGCAGCGGGAACAAGAGACCCAGTACTTC. It encodes CASSSLEQREQETQYF.

This chain links TRBV5-1 with TRBJ1-1; D remains ambiguous. V lost 0 bases and J 1 base, leaving 7 bases between the germline ends. The CDR3 is 14 amino acids. The germline V gene encodes CDR1 SGHRS and CDR2 YFSETQ. CDR3 residues: CASSLDRGNTEAFF. DNA of the CDR3: TGCGCCAGCAGCTTGGATCGGGGGAACACTGAAGCTTTCTTT.

This sequence joins TRBV7-9 and TRBJ2-2; 9 bases align to TRBD1. The V segment lost 7 bases and the J segment 6 bases; nucleotides outside the gene matches: 15. This CDR3 has 17 amino acids. CDR1 is SEHNR and CDR2 is FQNEAQ in the germline V gene (reference sequence). The CDR3 loop reads CASNQGQGLRGAGELFF. The CDR3 DNA sequence: TGTGCCAGCAACCAAGGACAGGGGTTGAGAGGAGCCGGGGAGCTGTTTTTT.

The chain joins TRBV11-1 to TRBJ2-1; no reliable D call. The CDR3 covers 12 residues. V was cut by 5 bases and J by 15 bases, with 17 bases left in between. Germline V gene sequence: CDR1 SGHAT, CDR2 FQDESV (reference sequence). This CDR3 reads CASSPPNRGPFF. For the CDR3, the DNA is TGTGCCAGCAGCCCCCCTAACCGCGGTCCGTTCTTC.

CDR3 sequence reads: CASSYPSGSGGNEQFF. CDR3 DNA sequence: TGTGCCAGCAGTTACCCTAGCGGGAGTGGGGGGAATGAGCAGTTCTTC. The rearrangement uses TRBV6-6 and TRBJ2-1, with 10 positions matching TRBD2. V shed 2 bases and J 7 bases; nucleotides not matched to a gene: 8. Germline CDR1 MNHNY, CDR2 SVGAGI (reference sequence). This CDR3 is 16 amino acids long.

V and J are TRBV7-3 and TRBJ2-2; 10 bases fit TRBD2. Trimming cost V 6 bases and J 4 bases; bases outside gene matches: 5. In germline, CDR1 is SGHTA, CDR2 FQGTGA. The CDR3 has 15 amino acids. The CDR3 DNA follows: TGTGCCAGCAGACCAGCGGGAGGGGGCACCGGGGAGCTGTTTTTT. Translation: CASRPAGGGTGELFF.

The CDR3 DNA reads TGTGCCAGCAGCGTAGAAGGTAGCGGGATATATCAATCCGGGGAGCTGTTTTTT. Protein: CASSVEGSGIYQSGELFF. The V call is TRBV9, the J call TRBJ2-2; the match to TRBD2 covers 8 bases. Germline assignment: CDR1 SGDLS and CDR2 YYNGEE. CDR3 size: 18 residues. After removal of 0 bases from V and 6 bases from J, the junction contained 13 bases not matched to a gene.

This chain joins TRBV6-5 and TRBJ1-5, with a weak D call TRBD1 (5 bases). The germline CDR1 and CDR2 sequences are MNHEY and SVGAGI. The CDR3 runs to 14 residues. Trimming cost V 11 bases and J 0 bases, with 14 bases left between them. The CDR3, as DNA: TGTGCCTCCCGACAGTCGGATAGCAATCAGCCCCAGCATTTT. This sequence encodes CASRQSDSNQPQHF.

In this sample, this clone turned up once. The rearrangement uses TRBV2 and TRBJ1-5; D may be TRBD1 (5 bases). Trimming removed 3 bases from V and 11 bases from J, with 17 bases in between. The germline CDR1 and CDR2 sequences are SNHLY and FYNNEI. CDR3 length equals 14 residues. In DNA, the CDR3 is TGTGCCAGCAGTGACGGGCAGGGCCAATGGACCCAGCATTTT. Translation: CASSDGQGQWTQHF.

This clone is a singleton in its sample. This chain links TRBV3-1 (or the pseudogene TRBV3-2) with TRBJ2-4, with D unclear. Germline loops: CDR1 LGHDT, CDR2 YNNKEL (reference sequence). V was cut by 2 bases and J by 3 bases, with 32 bases left in between. The CDR3 runs to 22 residues. CDR3 bases: TGTGCCAGCAGCCAATTTTTCCGAGCAGCTAAACCCACGAATCTAGTCAAAAACATTCAGTACTTC. The encoded protein is CASSQFFRAAKPTNLVKNIQYF.

The V gene is TRBV3-1 (or the pseudogene TRBV3-2), the J gene TRBJ2-7; TRBD1 might be the D (6 bases). This CDR3 is built from 16 residues. V lost 2 bases and J lost 4, with 18 bases in between. Germline V gene sequence: CDR1 LGHDT, CDR2 YNNKEL (reference sequence). CDR3 DNA: TGTGCCAGCAGCCAACAGGGGTCCTCAAACCCGTACGAGCAGTACTTC. Its translation: CASSQQGSSNPYEQYF.